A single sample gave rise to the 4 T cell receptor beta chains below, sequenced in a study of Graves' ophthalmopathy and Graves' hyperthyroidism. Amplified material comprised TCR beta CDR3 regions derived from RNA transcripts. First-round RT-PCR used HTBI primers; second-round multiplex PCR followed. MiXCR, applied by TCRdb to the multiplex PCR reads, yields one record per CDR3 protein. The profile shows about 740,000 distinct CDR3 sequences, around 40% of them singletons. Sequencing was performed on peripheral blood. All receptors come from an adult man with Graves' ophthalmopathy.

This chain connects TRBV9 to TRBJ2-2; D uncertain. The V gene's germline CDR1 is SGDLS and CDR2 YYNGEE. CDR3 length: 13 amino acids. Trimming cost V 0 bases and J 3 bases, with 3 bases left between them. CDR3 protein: CASSVADTGELFF. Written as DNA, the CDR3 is TGTGCCAGCAGCGTAGCCGACACCGGGGAGCTGTTTTTT.

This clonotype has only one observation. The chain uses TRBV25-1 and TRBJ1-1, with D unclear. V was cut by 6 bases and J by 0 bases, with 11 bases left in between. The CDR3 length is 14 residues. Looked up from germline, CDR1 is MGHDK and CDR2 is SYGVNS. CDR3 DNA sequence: TGTGCCAGCAGCCCCAACCTAGTGAACACTGAAGCTTTCTTT. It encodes CASSPNLVNTEAFF.

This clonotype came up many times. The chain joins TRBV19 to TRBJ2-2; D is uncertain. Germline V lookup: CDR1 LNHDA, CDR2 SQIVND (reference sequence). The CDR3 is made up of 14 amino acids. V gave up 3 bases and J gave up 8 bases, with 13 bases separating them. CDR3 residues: CASSIPLPWGELFF. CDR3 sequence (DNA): TGTGCCAGTAGTATCCCCCTACCTTGGGGGGAGCTGTTTTTT.

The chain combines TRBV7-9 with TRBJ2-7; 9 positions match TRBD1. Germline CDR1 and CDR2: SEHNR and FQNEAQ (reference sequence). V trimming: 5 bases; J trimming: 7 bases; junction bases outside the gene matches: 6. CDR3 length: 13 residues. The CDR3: CASSRDRESEQYF. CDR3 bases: TGTGCCAGCAGCCGGGACAGGGAGAGTGAGCAGTACTTC.